The 8 T cell receptor beta chains reported below all come from one sample, sequenced in a study of graft-versus-host responses after intestinal transplantation. These receptors have no known antigen. TCRdb keeps only in-frame clones here, not all; method: immunoSEQ multiplex PCR. The sample comprises roughly 110,000 clones, roughly 93% of which are singletons, and less than 1.5% rests with the top ten. The sample here was unstimulated CD8+ T cells sorted from spleen or lymph node cells, taken before transplant. These receptors were obtained from a human donor who was the organ donor for an intestinal transplant.

The chain has TRBV9 and TRBJ2-3, with 12 bases matching TRBD2. Germline assignment: CDR1 SGDLS and CDR2 YYNGEE. There are 15 residues in the CDR3. J gave up 9 bases and V 4 bases, and 9 bases lay outside the gene matches. CDR3 DNA sequence: TGTGCCAGCAGCCCACCTAGCGGGAGGGCCGACACGCAGTATTTT. As protein: CASSPPSGRADTQYF.

The chain is built from TRBV7-6 and TRBJ2-7; 8 nucleotides match TRBD2. The V gene's germline CDR1 is SGHVS and CDR2 FNYEAQ. J lost 5 bases, V lost 5 bases, and 11 bases had no gene match. This CDR3 comprises 15 residues. The CDR3: CASSPRRSGGHEQYF. The CDR3 nucleotides are TGTGCCAGCAGCCCAAGGCGGAGCGGGGGCCACGAGCAGTACTTC.

The CDR3 loop is CASSQGRAAYEQYF. The CDR3 DNA reads as TGCGCCAGCAGCCAGGGCAGAGCGGCCTACGAGCAGTACTTC. The chain combines TRBV4-1 with TRBJ2-7; tentatively, D is TRBD2 (5 bases). This CDR3 spans 14 amino acids. The V end was cut by 3 bases, the J end by 2 bases, with 11 bases between. Germline assignment: CDR1 MGHRA and CDR2 YSYEKL.

This chain joins TRBV27 and TRBJ2-3; TRBD2 matches at 7 bases. This CDR3 contains 15 residues. Unmatched junction bases numbered 9, after V lost 5 bases and J lost 4 bases. Looked up from germline, CDR1 is MNHEY and CDR2 is SMNVEV (reference sequence). The CDR3 protein is CASSPLGGSADTQYF. For the CDR3, the DNA is TGTGCCAGCAGTCCCTTGGGGGGGTCGGCAGATACGCAGTATTTT.

This rearrangement joins TRBV6-5 to TRBJ2-1; D not certain. CDR1 and CDR2 from the germline V gene are MNHEY and SVGAGI. The CDR3 runs 11 residues. V lost 1 base and J 10 bases, leaving 5 bases between the germline ends. The CDR3 DNA reads as TGTGCCAGCAGTTACTTGGCAGAGCAGTTCTTC. Its translation: CASSYLAEQFF.

The genes are TRBV29-1 and TRBJ1-2; D might be TRBD1 (6 bases). The CDR3 loop spans 11 amino acids. With 4 bases removed from V and 7 bases from J, the gap between germline ends came to 10 bases. Germline V lookup: CDR1 SQVTM, CDR2 ANQGSEA. DNA for the CDR3: TGCAGCGTTGCCGGGGGCGGTGGCTACACCTTC. It specifies CSVAGGGGYTF.

V and J are TRBV5-8 and TRBJ1-2, with D hard to call. CDR3 length: 12 residues. The germline gives CDR1 SGHTS, CDR2 YDEGEE. The V gene lost 0 bases and the J gene lost 4 bases, with 4 bases spanning the gap. The CDR3: CASSLAGYGYTF. Written as DNA, the CDR3 is TGTGCCAGCAGCTTGGCGGGCTATGGCTACACCTTC.

V usage is TRBV5-4 and J usage is TRBJ2-1; D call uncertain. CDR3 length: 12 residues. The germline CDR1 and CDR2 sequences are SGHNT and YYREEE (reference sequence). The germline V and J ends were trimmed by 1 base and 7 bases, with 6 bases remaining between them. CDR3 nucleotides: TGTGCCAGCAGCTTGAGGTGGAATGAGCAGTTCTTC. As protein: CASSLRWNEQFF.